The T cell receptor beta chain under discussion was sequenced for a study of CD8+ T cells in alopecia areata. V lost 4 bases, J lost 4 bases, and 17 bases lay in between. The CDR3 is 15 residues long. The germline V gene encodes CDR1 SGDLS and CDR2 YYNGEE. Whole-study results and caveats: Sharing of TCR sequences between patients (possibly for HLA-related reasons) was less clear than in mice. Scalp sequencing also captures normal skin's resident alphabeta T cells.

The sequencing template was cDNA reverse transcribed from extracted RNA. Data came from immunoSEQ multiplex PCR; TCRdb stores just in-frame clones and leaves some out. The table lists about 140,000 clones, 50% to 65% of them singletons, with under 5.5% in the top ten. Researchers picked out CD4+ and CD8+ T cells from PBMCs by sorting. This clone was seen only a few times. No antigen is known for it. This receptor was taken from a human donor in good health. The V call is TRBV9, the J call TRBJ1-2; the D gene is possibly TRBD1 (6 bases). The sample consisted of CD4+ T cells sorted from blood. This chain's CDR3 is CASSPPGARAYGYTF. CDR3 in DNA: TGTGCCAGCAGCCCCCCGGGGGCCCGAGCCTATGGCTACACCTTC.